Listed here are 31 T cell receptor beta chains from one sample, sequenced in a study of OX40 agonist ivuxolimab in advanced cancers. Repertoires were generated with immunoSEQ multiplex PCR, while TCRdb's copy carries only in-frame clones and drops some. The sample shows about 15,000 clones, approximately 95% of them seen only once. Here the sequenced sample was CD4+ or CD8+ T cells sorted from blood, taken in a trial of the OX40 agonist ivuxolimab. These receptors were taken from an adult with an advanced solid tumor such as melanoma, head and neck, liver or kidney cancer.

V is TRBV9 and J is TRBJ2-3; 9 nucleotides agree with TRBD2. CDR1 SGDLS and CDR2 YYNGEE come from the germline V gene. V shed 3 bases and J 1 base; nucleotides not matched to a gene: 9. CDR3 size: 17 residues. The CDR3 coding sequence is TGTGCCAGCAGCGAGGGGAGTAGCGGGAGAGGCACAGATACGCAGTATTTT. It encodes CASSEGSSGRGTDTQYF.

This chain links TRBV7-9 with TRBJ1-1; TRBD1 matches at 7 bases. From germline, CDR1 is SEHNR and CDR2 FQNEAQ (reference sequence). The V segment lost 5 bases and the J segment 4 bases; nucleotides outside the gene matches: 10. CDR3 size: 15 residues. CDR3 amino acids: CASSQGPGGSTEAFF. CDR3 coding DNA: TGTGCCAGCAGCCAAGGGCCAGGGGGTTCCACTGAAGCTTTCTTT.

The chain links TRBV4-3 to TRBJ2-5; perhaps TRBD1 as D (5 bases). The V gene lost 0 bases and the J gene lost 0 bases, with 8 bases spanning the gap. The germline CDR1 and CDR2 sequences are LGHNA and YSLEER. CDR3 length: 15 residues. Written as DNA, the CDR3 is TGCGCCAGCAGCCAAGATTTAGGGGACCAAGAGACCCAGTACTTC. This sequence encodes CASSQDLGDQETQYF.

The J gene is TRBJ1-5, the V gene TRBV30, with D unclear. The germline gives CDR1 GTSNPN, CDR2 SVGIG (reference sequence). Trimming took 5 bases from V and 1 from J, leaving 15 bases between them. CDR3 length: 15 amino acids. In nucleotides, the CDR3 is TGTGCCTGGGGGAATCCCCGGTGGAGCAATCAGCCCCAGCATTTT. This gives the protein CAWGNPRWSNQPQHF.

The V call is TRBV7-2, the J call TRBJ2-1, with TRBD1 as a possible D gene (6 bases). Germline-derived CDR1 and CDR2 are SGHTA and FQGNSA. Trimming took off 1 base at V and 7 bases at J, with 11 bases between the two ends. The CDR3 contains 14 residues. For the CDR3, the DNA is TGTGCCAGCAGCTTAGACAGGGAAAGAAATGAGCAGTTCTTC. Protein product: CASSLDRERNEQFF.

Details on this clone: Different DNA sequences within this sample yield the same CDR3. This chain joins TRBV5-1 and TRBJ2-7; 8 bases line up with TRBD1. Germline CDR1 is SGHRS and CDR2 is YFSETQ. The CDR3 runs 14 residues. Trimming cost V 4 bases and J 5 bases; bases outside gene matches: 8. CDR3 nucleotides: TGCGCCAGCAGCGTTGGGACAGGCGCGGACGAGCAGTACTTC. As protein: CASSVGTGADEQYF.

The rearrangement joins TRBV5-4 to TRBJ2-7; D remains ambiguous. Germline CDR1 SGHNT, CDR2 YYREEE (reference sequence). The ends were cut back, 4 bases at V and 6 bases at J, with 11 bases in the middle. The CDR3 consists of 12 residues. The CDR3 DNA reads TGTGCCAGCAGCCGTTTGCCGGGCGAGCAGTACTTC. Its translation is CASSRLPGEQYF.

The chain combines TRBV14 with TRBJ2-3, with 10 bases fitting TRBD2. The V gene's germline CDR1 is SGHDN and CDR2 FVKESK. The CDR3 has 20 residues. Unmatched junction bases numbered 17, after V lost 4 bases and J lost 1 base. This chain's CDR3 is CASSLPYLAGVGWGTDTQYF. The CDR3 nucleotides read TGTGCCAGCAGCCTACCATATCTAGCGGGAGTAGGCTGGGGCACAGATACGCAGTATTTT.

The chain couples TRBV5-1 to TRBJ1-1, with 8 nucleotides matching TRBD1. The V segment lost 7 bases and the J segment 4 bases; nucleotides outside the gene matches: 9. This CDR3 has 14 amino acids. In germline, CDR1 is SGHRS, CDR2 YFSETQ. The CDR3 is CASGENTGGTEAFF. For the CDR3, the DNA is TGCGCCAGCGGAGAGAACACAGGGGGCACTGAAGCTTTCTTT.

The chain uses TRBV9 and TRBJ2-7; no firm D call. This CDR3 spans 15 amino acids. CDR1 SGDLS and CDR2 YYNGEE come from the germline V gene. Between the trimmed V and J ends, which lost 4 bases and 5 bases, there was a span of 19 bases. The CDR3 sequence: CASSPSGRQSHEQYF. The CDR3 region has the DNA TGTGCCAGCAGCCCGTCCGGGCGGCAAAGCCACGAGCAGTACTTC.

The chain joins TRBV4-1 to TRBJ2-7; 9 nucleotides line up with TRBD1. V lost 1 base and J lost 2; bases outside the gene matches: 3. Germline assignment: CDR1 MGHRA and CDR2 YSYEKL. This CDR3 spans 15 amino acids. The CDR3 protein is CASSQGQGGTYEQYF. The CDR3 DNA reads TGCGCCAGCAGCCAAGGACAGGGGGGAACCTACGAGCAGTACTTC.

The rearrangement uses TRBV11-2 and TRBJ1-1; D remains ambiguous. The CDR3 extends over 13 amino acids. V was shortened by 7 bases and J by 1 base, with 10 bases between the two germline ends. Per the germline V gene, CDR1 is SGHAT and CDR2 is FQNNGV. The CDR3: CASKQRQNTEAFF. In DNA, the CDR3 is TGTGCCAGCAAGCAGCGCCAGAACACTGAAGCTTTCTTT.

This clone was seen only once. The CDR3 DNA is TGTGCCAGTAGTATAGGCCCAGGGGGCTACGAGCAGTACTTC. Protein sequence: CASSIGPGGYEQYF. This chain joins TRBV19 and TRBJ2-7; 7 bases agree with TRBD1. Germline V gene lookup returns CDR1 LNHDA and CDR2 SQIVND (reference sequence). There are 14 residues in the CDR3. Trimming at V came to 1 base and at J to 3 bases, leaving 3 bases not matched to a gene.

In this sample, this clone turned up once. The chain joins TRBV28 to TRBJ2-7; D unresolved. Germline values: CDR1 MDHEN, CDR2 SYDVKM. This CDR3 has 11 residues. Trimming took 7 bases from V and 6 from J, leaving 10 bases between them. In DNA, the CDR3 is TGTGCCAGCATCCTCGTCGGCGAGCAGTACTTC. This codes for CASILVGEQYF.

The chain couples TRBV14 to TRBJ2-7; 9 bases align to TRBD2. The germline CDR1 and CDR2 sequences are SGHDN and FVKESK. V gave up 3 bases and J gave up 3 bases; unmatched junction bases: 3. This CDR3 is built from 14 residues. CDR3 nucleotide sequence: TGTGCCAGCAGCCATGGGCGGGGGGGCTACGAGCAGTACTTC. It codes for CASSHGRGGYEQYF.

This clone was found once. The chain links TRBV28 to TRBJ2-2; TRBD1 is a possible D gene (6 bases). The CDR3 contains 14 residues. V shed 2 bases and J shed 5 bases, with 9 bases lying between them. Germline V gene data show CDR1 as MDHEN and CDR2 as SYDVKM. The CDR3 protein is CASSLTGITGELFF. CDR3 coding DNA: TGTGCCAGCAGTTTAACAGGGATTACCGGGGAGCTGTTTTTT.

The CDR3 sequence is CASSIGHQPQHF. The CDR3 DNA sequence: TGTGCCAGTAGTATTGGTCACCAGCCCCAGCATTTT. This chain links TRBV19 with TRBJ1-5, with D unclear. The CDR3 extends over 12 amino acids. Germline-derived CDR1 and CDR2 are LNHDA and SQIVND (reference sequence). The V end lost 3 bases, the J end lost 7 bases, and 7 bases lay between the germline ends.

This clone was recorded only once. This chain joins TRBV4-2 and TRBJ1-5; D remains unclear. The V gene lost 0 bases and the J gene lost 1 base, with 7 bases spanning the gap. The CDR3 sequence is 15 residues long. Germline V CDR1 and CDR2: LGHNA, YNFKEQ. The CDR3 nucleotides read TGTGCCAGCAGCCAAGAATTCGGCAGCAATCAGCCCCAGCATTTT. Translation gives CASSQEFGSNQPQHF.

The chain joins TRBV4-1 to TRBJ2-2; no definite D call. The germline gives CDR1 MGHRA, CDR2 YSYEKL. The V and J ends lost 1 base and 5 bases respectively, with 8 bases between them. CDR3 length equals 14 residues. The CDR3 protein is CASSQGIGTGELFF. In DNA form, the CDR3 reads TGCGCCAGCAGCCAAGGGATCGGGACCGGGGAGCTGTTTTTT.

The rearrangement links TRBV28 to TRBJ2-7; TRBD2 is a possible D gene (6 bases). There are 14 residues in the CDR3. Trimming left V 10 bases short and J 0 bases short, with 16 bases between. Germline lookup yields CDR1 MDHEN and CDR2 SYDVKM. This chain's CDR3 is CATRGTVSSYEQYF. CDR3 bases: TGTGCCACCCGGGGGACGGTCAGCTCCTACGAGCAGTACTTC.

V gene TRBV6-1 combines with J gene TRBJ1-5, with D maybe TRBD1 (5 bases). Germline V gives CDR1 MNHNS, CDR2 SASEGT. V gave up 4 bases and J gave up 0 bases, with 13 bases separating them. This CDR3 has 16 amino acids. This CDR3 is CASSARDFYSNQPQHF. CDR3 nucleotides: TGTGCCAGCAGTGCTCGGGACTTCTATAGCAATCAGCCCCAGCATTTT.

The gene calls are TRBV4-3 and TRBJ2-1; 7 nucleotides align to TRBD2. This CDR3 region has 16 residues. CDR1 is LGHNA and CDR2 is YSLEER in the germline V gene. The J segment lost 8 bases and the V segment lost 1 base, leaving 11 bases of the junction unmatched. The CDR3 sequence: CASSQGSGGTLHEQFF. CDR3 bases: TGCGCCAGCAGCCAAGGATCCGGGGGGACCCTACATGAGCAGTTCTTC.

The chain links TRBV5-6 to TRBJ2-5, with TRBD2 identical over 14 bases. Germline V lookup: CDR1 SGHDT, CDR2 YYEEEE. CDR3 length: 19 amino acids. Trimming removed 3 bases from V and 5 bases from J; junction bases left unmatched: 15. CDR3 nucleotide sequence: TGTGCCAGCAGCTCAACAGATACAGAGGGACTAGCGGGAGTGGAGACCCAGTACTTC. Translating it yields CASSSTDTEGLAGVETQYF.

V gene TRBV6-4 combines with J gene TRBJ2-7; D possibly corresponds to TRBD1 (5 bases). Germline assignment: CDR1 MRHNA and CDR2 SNTAGT. The CDR3 consists of 13 residues. V lost 0 bases and J lost 6, with 9 bases in between. Here the CDR3 DNA reads TGTGCCAGCAGTGACTCGGCAGGGTCCGAGCAGTACTTC. It encodes CASSDSAGSEQYF.

The count of this clone is one. The J gene is TRBJ2-7, the V gene TRBV7-5; the D segment call TRBD1 is taken from the table without a DNA check. TRBV7-5 is termed a pseudogene. The CDR3 has 15 residues. The CDR3 coding sequence is TGTGTCAGAAGCCTCCGGGACAGGGGTTCCTACGAGCAGTACTTC. This sequence encodes CVRSLRDRGSYEQYF.

This chain joins TRBV19 and TRBJ2-3, with TRBD2 identical over 8 bases. With V trimmed by 10 bases and J by 0 bases, 6 bases remained unmatched. From germline, CDR1 is LNHDA and CDR2 SQIVND (reference sequence). The CDR3 runs to 14 residues. CDR3 sequence reads: CATGGETSTDTQYF. In DNA, the CDR3 is TGTGCCACCGGGGGGGAGACTAGCACAGATACGCAGTATTTT.

CDR3 loop: CSVGLAGHEQFF. The CDR3 coding sequence is TGCAGCGTAGGACTAGCGGGACATGAGCAGTTCTTC. The chain links TRBV29-1 to TRBJ2-1, with 12 nucleotides matching TRBD2. CDR3 length equals 12 residues. The V and J ends lost 6 bases and 8 bases, in that order; junction bases with no gene match: 2. Germline V gives CDR1 SQVTM, CDR2 ANQGSEA.

The genes are TRBV7-9 and TRBJ2-7, with 7 positions matching TRBD1. V dropped 5 bases and J dropped 2; count of bases not matched to a gene: 6. The germline CDR1 and CDR2 sequences are SEHNR and FQNEAQ (reference sequence). The CDR3 consists of 14 residues. The CDR3 loop reads CASSARQGTYEQYF. Written as DNA, the CDR3 is TGTGCCAGCAGCGCCCGACAGGGTACCTACGAGCAGTACTTC.

This rearrangement joins TRBV29-1 to TRBJ2-2; maybe TRBD1 (5 bases). Per the germline V gene, CDR1 is SQVTM and CDR2 is ANQGSEA. V lost 5 bases and J lost 3, with 7 bases in between. The CDR3 sequence is 12 residues long. Here the CDR3 reads CSVLRDTGELFF. In DNA form, the CDR3 reads TGCAGCGTTCTCAGGGACACCGGGGAGCTGTTTTTT.

This clone was observed a single time. The J gene is TRBJ1-1, the V gene TRBV6-5; D is uncertain. CDR3 size: 12 residues. Germline V lookup: CDR1 MNHEY, CDR2 SVGAGI. Trimming took off 5 bases at V and 8 bases at J, with 12 bases between the two ends. The CDR3 region has the DNA TGTGCCAGCAGTGCTGGGGAGGTAGAAGCTTTCTTT. Protein product: CASSAGEVEAFF.

The V and J genes are TRBV28 and TRBJ2-1; D is perhaps TRBD1 (6 bases). CDR3 length: 14 residues. Germline CDR1 reads MDHEN; CDR2 reads SYDVKM. V was shortened by 7 bases and J by 5 bases, with 15 bases between the two germline ends. CDR3 sequence: CASNPRGRDNEQFF. For the CDR3, the DNA is TGTGCCAGCAACCCCAGGGGAAGGGACAATGAGCAGTTCTTC.